What follows is one TCR beta chain and its context. This record belongs to a study of tumor-infiltrating lymphocytes in primary liver carcinoma. Study-wide context: Patients included men and women of 30 to 69 years.

It was unsorted whole blood that yielded blood RNA, and germline DNA was also extracted. Patients showed chronic HBV infection and an absence of prior treatment. Prior to the surgical procedure, around 4.3 milliliters of peripheral blood were collected. TCR beta cDNA was reverse-transcribed from approximately 0.45 ug of total RNA. The reaction used a constant-region primer and ProtoScript II reverse transcriptase. Employing slightly modified ARM-PCR, three nested multiplex PCR rounds were run, and these gave rise to the TCR beta libraries. A single record per CDR3 protein comes from TCRdb applying MiXCR to the multiplex PCR reads. The table has fewer than 350,000 distinct CDR3 sequences, around three fifths seen once; the top ten hold 9% to 10%. Sequencing was performed on peripheral blood. The TCR was taken from a man aged 35 to 55 with primary liver carcinoma and hepatitis B virus infection.

Here the CDR3 reads CSVRDGESNQPQHF. Written as DNA, the CDR3 is TGCAGCGTTCGGGACGGGGAAAGCAATCAGCCCCAGCATTTT. The J gene is TRBJ1-5, the V gene TRBV29-1; D possibly corresponds to TRBD1 (5 bases). CDR1 is SQVTM and CDR2 is ANQGSEA in the germline V gene. This CDR3 has 14 residues. The V gene lost 5 bases and the J gene lost 1 base, with 12 bases spanning the gap. The complete variable domain, with remaining parts taken from reference TRBV29-1 and TRBJ1-5, reads SAVISQKPSRDICQRGTSLTIQCQVDSQVTMMFWYRQQPGQSLTLIATANQGSEATYESGFVIDKFPISRPNLTFSTLTVSNMSPEDSSIYLCSVRDGESNQPQHFGDGTRLSIL.